This T cell receptor (beta chain) derives from a study of chronic HIV infection and antiretroviral therapy. TCRdb re-derived calls from the 5' RACE reads in MiXCR, one entry per CDR3 protein. Of 30,000 to 35,000 distinct CDR3 sequences listed, about 9.7% were seen once; the top ten hold 2% to 2.5%. The CDR3 spans 14 residues. Trimming took off 6 bases at V and 6 bases at J, with 14 bases between the two ends. Germline V CDR1 and CDR2: ENHRY, SYGVKD. The sequencing sample was made of peripheral blood. The chain is built from TRBV10-3 and TRBJ2-2; D is perhaps TRBD1 (6 bases). The receptor comes from an adult who had HIV and had not received antiretroviral therapy, or was an uninfected healthy control (not recorded which). The CDR3, as DNA: TGTGCCATCAGCTGGACAGAGAAGGCCGGGGAGCTGTTTTTT. Translation: CAISWTEKAGELFF.